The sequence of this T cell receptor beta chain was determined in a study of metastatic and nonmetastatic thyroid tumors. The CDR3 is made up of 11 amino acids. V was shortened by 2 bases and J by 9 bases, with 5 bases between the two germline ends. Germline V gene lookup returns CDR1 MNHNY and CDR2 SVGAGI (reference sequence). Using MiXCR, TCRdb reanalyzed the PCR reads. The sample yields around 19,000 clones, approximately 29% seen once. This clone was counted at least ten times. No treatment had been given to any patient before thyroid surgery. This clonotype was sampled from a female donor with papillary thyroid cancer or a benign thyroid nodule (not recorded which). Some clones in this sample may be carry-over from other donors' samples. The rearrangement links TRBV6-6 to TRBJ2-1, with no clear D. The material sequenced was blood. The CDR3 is CASSYPPEQFF. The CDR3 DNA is TGTGCCAGCAGTTACCCCCCTGAGCAGTTCTTC.